The source of this T cell receptor beta chain is a study of blood T cell repertoires in COVID-19. Study-level background: Samples came from the United States, Italy and Spain, spanning acute and convalescent COVID-19. Sources were T cells, B-cell-depleted T cells, or PBMCs; the material itself was cDNA or gDNA.

Germline assignment: CDR1 MDHEN and CDR2 SYDVKM. The CDR3 loop spans 15 amino acids. Trimming at V came to 8 bases and at J to 7 bases, leaving 13 bases not matched to a gene. Authors' analysis steps: Amplification of reference gene primers provided the estimated nucleated cell counts. Sequencing used immunoSEQ multiplex PCR; TCRdb keeps in-frame clones, though not all of them. V and J calls and clone size are given by that table; D and trimming were obtained from the DNA. Here the sample spans 150,000 or so clones, 90% being singletons. The V and J genes are TRBV28 and TRBJ2-1; TRBD1 matches at 8 bases. This TCR derives from a man aged 50 or older with acute or convalescent COVID-19. The material sequenced was peripheral blood. In DNA, the CDR3 is TGTGCCAGCTCCCTCTCCAGGGGGCTGGGGAATGAGCAGTTCTTC. Its translation is CASSLSRGLGNEQFF. Full variable domain (remainder filled in from reference TRBV28 and TRBJ2-1): DVKVTQSSRYLVKRTGEKVFLECVQDMDHENMFWYRQDPGLGLRLIYFSYDVKMKEKGDIPEGYSVSREKKERFSLILESASTNQTSMYLCASSLSRGLGNEQFFGPGTRLTVL.